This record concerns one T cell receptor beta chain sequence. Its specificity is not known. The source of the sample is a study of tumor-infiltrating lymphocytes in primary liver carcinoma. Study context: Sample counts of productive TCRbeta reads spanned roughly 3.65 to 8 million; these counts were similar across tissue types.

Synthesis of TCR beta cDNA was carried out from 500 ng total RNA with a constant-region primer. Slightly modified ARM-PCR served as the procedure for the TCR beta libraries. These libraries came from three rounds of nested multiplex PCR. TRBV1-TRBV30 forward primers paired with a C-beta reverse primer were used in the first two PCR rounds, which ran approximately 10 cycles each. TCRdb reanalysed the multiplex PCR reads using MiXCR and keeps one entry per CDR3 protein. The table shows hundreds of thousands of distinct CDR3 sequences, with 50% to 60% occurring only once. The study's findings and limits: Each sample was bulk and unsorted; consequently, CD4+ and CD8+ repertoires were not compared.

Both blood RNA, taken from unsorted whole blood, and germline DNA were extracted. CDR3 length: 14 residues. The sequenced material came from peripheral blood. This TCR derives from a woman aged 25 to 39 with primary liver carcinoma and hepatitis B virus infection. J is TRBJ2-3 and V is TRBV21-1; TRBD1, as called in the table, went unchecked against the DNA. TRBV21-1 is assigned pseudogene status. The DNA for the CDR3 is TGTGCCAGCAGCAAAAGGGAAGGGAAAGATACGCAGTATTTT. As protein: CASSKREGKDTQYF.